This T cell receptor beta chain is drawn from a study of blood T cell repertoires in COVID-19. At the level of the study: The origin of the acute and convalescent COVID-19 samples was the United States, Italy and Spain. PBMCs, B-cell-depleted T cells, or T cells were the source of the cDNA or gDNA that made up the material.

As handled by the study authors: The assay estimated nucleated cells by amplifying reference gene primers. Clones were sequenced by immunoSEQ multiplex PCR, and TCRdb holds only the in-frame ones, with some missing. V, J and clone size derive from that table, while D and trimming were established from the DNA sequence. The repertoire holds about 140,000 clones, with roughly 85% as singletons. V lost 5 bases, J lost 10 bases, and 5 bases stayed unmatched. The germline V gene encodes CDR1 SEHNR and CDR2 FQNEAQ (reference sequence). This CDR3 is built from 13 residues. The V gene is TRBV7-9, the J gene TRBJ1-6, with 7 bases identical to TRBD1. The clonotype originates from a man in his fifties with acute or convalescent COVID-19. The sequencing sample was made of peripheral blood. This CDR3 reads CASSARQGSPLHF. The DNA of the CDR3 is TGTGCCAGCAGCGCGCGACAGGGCTCACCCCTCCACTTT.